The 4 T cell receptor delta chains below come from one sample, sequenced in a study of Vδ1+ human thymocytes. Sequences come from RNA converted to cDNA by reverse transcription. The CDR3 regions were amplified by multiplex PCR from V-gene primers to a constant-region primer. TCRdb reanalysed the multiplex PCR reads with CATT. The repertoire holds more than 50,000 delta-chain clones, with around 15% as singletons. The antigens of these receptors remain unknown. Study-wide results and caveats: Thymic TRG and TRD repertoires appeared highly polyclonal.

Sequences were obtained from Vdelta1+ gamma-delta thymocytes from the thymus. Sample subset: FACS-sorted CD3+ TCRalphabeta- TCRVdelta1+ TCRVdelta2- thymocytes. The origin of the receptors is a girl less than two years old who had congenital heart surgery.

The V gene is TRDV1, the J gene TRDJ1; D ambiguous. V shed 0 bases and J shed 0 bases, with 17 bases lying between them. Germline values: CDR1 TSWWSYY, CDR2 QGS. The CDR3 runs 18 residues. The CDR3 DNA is TGTGCTCTTGGGGAACTGGAACGTGAGGAGGACTACACCGATAAACTCATCTTT. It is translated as CALGELEREEDYTDKLIF.

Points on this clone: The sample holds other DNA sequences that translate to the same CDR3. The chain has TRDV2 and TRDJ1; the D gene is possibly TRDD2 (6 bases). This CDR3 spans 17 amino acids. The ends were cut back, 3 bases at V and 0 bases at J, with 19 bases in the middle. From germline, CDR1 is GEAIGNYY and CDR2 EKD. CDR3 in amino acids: CACDRPSPDLYTDKLIF. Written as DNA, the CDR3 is TGTGCCTGTGACCGCCCTTCCCCCGACTTGTACACCGATAAACTCATCTTT.

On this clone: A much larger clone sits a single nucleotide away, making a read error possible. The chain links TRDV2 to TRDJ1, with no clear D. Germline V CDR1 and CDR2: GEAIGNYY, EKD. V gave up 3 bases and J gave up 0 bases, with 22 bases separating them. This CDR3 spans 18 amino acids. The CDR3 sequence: CACDLLLTGRRNTDKLIF. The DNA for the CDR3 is TGTGCCTGTGACCTGCTTCTGACGGGTCGGAGGAACACCGATAAACTCATCTTT.

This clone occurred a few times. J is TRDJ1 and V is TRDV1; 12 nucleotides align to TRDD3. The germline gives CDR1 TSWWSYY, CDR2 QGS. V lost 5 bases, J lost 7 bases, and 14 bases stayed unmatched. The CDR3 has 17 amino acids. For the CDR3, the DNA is TGTGCTCTTGGGAGTTCGCTCCCTACTGGGGGATACTCTAAACTCATCTTT. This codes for CALGSSLPTGGYSKLIF.